This T cell receptor (beta chain) was captured by sequencing in a study of blood T cell repertoires in COVID-19. The V gene end was trimmed by 3 bases and the J gene end by 0 bases; junction bases not matched to a gene: 2. The CDR3 has 15 amino acids. Germline CDR1 KGHSH, CDR2 LQKENI. Authors' analysis steps: Amplification from reference gene primers served as the basis for estimated nucleated cell counts. Profiling relied on immunoSEQ multiplex PCR, and the TCRdb table lists in-frame clones only, not all of them. Clone size and V and J calls were adopted from that table, with D and trimming inferred from the DNA. Here the sample spans some 30,000 clones, about 88% being singletons.

The sequenced sample was peripheral blood. This TCR was recovered from a woman older than 75 with active or convalescent COVID-19. The chain recombines TRBV18 with TRBJ1-2; 9 bases are a match to TRBD1. CDR3 amino acids: CASSPGTGTNYGYTF. CDR3 DNA: TGTGCCAGCTCACCTGGGACAGGGACTAACTATGGCTACACCTTC.